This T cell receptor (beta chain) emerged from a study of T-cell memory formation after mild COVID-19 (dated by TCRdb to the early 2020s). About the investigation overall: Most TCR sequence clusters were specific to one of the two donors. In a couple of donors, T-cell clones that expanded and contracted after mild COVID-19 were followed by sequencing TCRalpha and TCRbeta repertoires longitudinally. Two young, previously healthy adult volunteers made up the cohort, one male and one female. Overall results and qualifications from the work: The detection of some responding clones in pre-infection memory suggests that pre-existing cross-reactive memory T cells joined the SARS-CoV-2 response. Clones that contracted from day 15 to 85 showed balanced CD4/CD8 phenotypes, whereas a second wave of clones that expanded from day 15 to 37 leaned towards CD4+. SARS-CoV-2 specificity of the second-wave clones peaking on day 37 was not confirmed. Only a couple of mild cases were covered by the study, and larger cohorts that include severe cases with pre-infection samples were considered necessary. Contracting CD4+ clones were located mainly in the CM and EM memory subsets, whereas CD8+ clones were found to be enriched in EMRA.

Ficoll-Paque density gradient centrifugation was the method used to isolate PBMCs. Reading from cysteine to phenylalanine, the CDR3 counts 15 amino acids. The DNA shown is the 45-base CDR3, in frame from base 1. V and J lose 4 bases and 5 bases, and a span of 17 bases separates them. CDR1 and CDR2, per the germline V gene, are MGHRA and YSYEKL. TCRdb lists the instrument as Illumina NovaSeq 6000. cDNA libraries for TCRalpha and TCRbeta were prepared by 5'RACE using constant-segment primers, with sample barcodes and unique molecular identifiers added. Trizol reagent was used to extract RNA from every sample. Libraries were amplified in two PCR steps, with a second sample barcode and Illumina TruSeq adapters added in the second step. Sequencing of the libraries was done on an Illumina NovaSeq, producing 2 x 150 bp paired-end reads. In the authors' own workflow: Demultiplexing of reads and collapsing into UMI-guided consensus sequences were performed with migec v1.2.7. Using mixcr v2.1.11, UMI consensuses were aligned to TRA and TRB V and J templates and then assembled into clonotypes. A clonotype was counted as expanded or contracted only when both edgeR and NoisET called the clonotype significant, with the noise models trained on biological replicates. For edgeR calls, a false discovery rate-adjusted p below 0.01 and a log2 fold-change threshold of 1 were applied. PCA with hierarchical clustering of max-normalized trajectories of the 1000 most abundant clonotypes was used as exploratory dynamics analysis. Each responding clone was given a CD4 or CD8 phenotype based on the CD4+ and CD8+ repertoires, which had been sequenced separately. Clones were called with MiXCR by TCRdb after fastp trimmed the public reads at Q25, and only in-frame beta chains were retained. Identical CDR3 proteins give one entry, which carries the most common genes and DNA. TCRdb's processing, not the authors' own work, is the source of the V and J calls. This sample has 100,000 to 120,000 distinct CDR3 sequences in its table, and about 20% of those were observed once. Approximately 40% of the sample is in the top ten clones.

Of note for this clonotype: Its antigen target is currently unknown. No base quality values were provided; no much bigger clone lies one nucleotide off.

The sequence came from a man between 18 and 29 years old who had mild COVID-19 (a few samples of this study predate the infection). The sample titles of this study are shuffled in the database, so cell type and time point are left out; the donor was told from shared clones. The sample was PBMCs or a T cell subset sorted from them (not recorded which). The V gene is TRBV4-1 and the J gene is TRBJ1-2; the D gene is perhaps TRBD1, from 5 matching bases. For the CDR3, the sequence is CASSLWDAPGYGYTF. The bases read TGCGCCAGCAGCCTTTGGGACGCCCCTGGGTATGGCTACACCTTC.